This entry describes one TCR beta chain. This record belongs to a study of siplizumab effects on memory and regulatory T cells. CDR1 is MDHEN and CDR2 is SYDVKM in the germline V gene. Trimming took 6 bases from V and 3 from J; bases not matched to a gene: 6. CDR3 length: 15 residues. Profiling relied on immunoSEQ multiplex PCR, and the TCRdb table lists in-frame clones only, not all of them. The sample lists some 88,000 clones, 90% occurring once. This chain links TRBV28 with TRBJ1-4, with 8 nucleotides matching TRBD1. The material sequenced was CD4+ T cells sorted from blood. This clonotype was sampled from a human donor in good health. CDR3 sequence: CASSRQGASNEKLFF. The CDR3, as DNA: TGTGCCAGCAGCCGGCAGGGGGCATCTAATGAAAAACTGTTTTTT.